The source of this T cell receptor (beta chain) is a study of blood T cell repertoires in COVID-19. About the study: From the United States, Italy and Spain came samples of acute and convalescent COVID-19. The analysed material was cDNA or gDNA that came from T cells, B-cell-depleted T cells, or PBMCs.

Original data processing: Researchers report that nucleated cell counts were estimated from reference gene primer amplification. Assay used: immunoSEQ multiplex PCR; TCRdb lists only in-frame clones, some missing. For V, J and clone size, that table is used; D and trimming come from the DNA. Among 70,000 or so clones listed, about 85% were seen once. In germline, CDR1 is KGHSH, CDR2 LQKENI. V lost 2 bases and J lost 6; bases outside the gene matches: 4. The CDR3 has 15 amino acids. The clonotype originates from a woman of 80 years or more with active or convalescent COVID-19. The material sequenced was peripheral blood. This chain uses TRBV18 with TRBJ1-5; 10 bases are shared with TRBD1. DNA for the CDR3: TGTGCCAGCTCACCATCAGGACAGGGGGTTCAGCCCCAGCATTTT. It yields the protein CASSPSGQGVQPQHF.